Each of the 24 T cell receptor beta chains below was sequenced from the same sample in a study of T-cell memory formation after mild COVID-19. TCRdb fed the 5' RACE reads into MiXCR, producing one record per CDR3 protein. The sample consists of 280,000 or so distinct CDR3 sequences, 7% to 10% of them appearing once. The material sequenced was PBMCs or a T cell subset sorted from them (not recorded which). The receptors here all came from a man aged 18-30 years who had mild COVID-19 (a few samples of this study predate the infection). Cell type and time point are not known.

Many counts were recorded for this clonotype. V usage is TRBV5-5 and J usage is TRBJ1-1; the match to TRBD1 covers 7 bases. The CDR3 totals 13 residues. J gave up 7 bases and V 4 bases, and 7 bases lay outside the gene matches. Per germline, CDR1 SGHKS and CDR2 YYEKEE (reference sequence). The DNA of the CDR3 is TGTGCCAGCAGCGGGCGAGGGGGCCTTGAAGCTTTCTTT. Translation gives CASSGRGGLEAFF.

In its sample, this clonotype was seen many times. J is TRBJ2-5 and V is TRBV6-5; TRBD1 matches at 7 bases. Germline V gene sequence: CDR1 MNHEY, CDR2 SVGAGI. The CDR3 consists of 13 residues. Germline trimming cut 8 bases from V and 4 bases from J; bases unmatched to any gene: 7. CDR3 residues: CASGNRGIETQYF. The CDR3 bases are TGTGCCAGCGGAAACAGGGGAATAGAGACCCAGTACTTC.

V is TRBV2 and J is TRBJ1-1, with D possibly being TRBD1 (5 bases). This CDR3 comprises 13 residues. V was pared by 10 bases and J by 5 bases, with 17 bases between. The germline gives CDR1 SNHLY, CDR2 FYNNEI. In nucleotides, the CDR3 is TGTGCCACCCGCCGGGGGGAAGGAACTGAAGCTTTCTTT. Its protein product is CATRRGEGTEAFF.

In this sample, this clonotype turned up a few times. J is TRBJ2-6 and V is TRBV6-6, with D unclear. Germline lookup yields CDR1 MNHNY and CDR2 SVGAGI (reference sequence). The CDR3 is 14 residues long. Trimming cost V 7 bases and J 2 bases, with 9 bases left between them. CDR3: CASTQAAGANVLTF. The DNA of the CDR3 is TGTGCCAGCACCCAGGCCGCTGGGGCCAACGTCCTGACTTTC.

A few counts support this clonotype. The chain combines TRBV7-3 with TRBJ2-3, with 10 bases identical to TRBD2. This CDR3 is 15 amino acids long. V gave up 5 bases and J gave up 5 bases; unmatched junction bases: 7. Germline CDR1 reads SGHTA; CDR2 reads FQGTGA. CDR3 bases: TGTGCCAGCAGCAAGAGCGGGGGGGCTATAGATACGCAGTATTTT. Its protein product is CASSKSGGAIDTQYF.

The chain carries TRBV6-2 or TRBV6-3 and TRBJ1-2, with 8 bases that match TRBD1. Germline V gene data show CDR1 as MNHEY and CDR2 as SVGEGT. Losses at the gene ends were 5 bases for V and 8 bases for J; bases not matched to a gene: 13. The CDR3 sequence is 15 residues long. The DNA of the CDR3 is TGTGCCAGCAGTGTTCCCAGGGACAGGAGAATGGGCTACACCTTC. Translation gives CASSVPRDRRMGYTF.

The gene calls are TRBV27 and TRBJ2-6; D gene uncertain. This CDR3 spans 15 amino acids. The germline CDR1 and CDR2 sequences are MNHEY and SMNVEV (reference sequence). The V and J ends lost 2 bases and 0 bases respectively, with 5 bases between them. The CDR3 region is CASSLADSGANVLTF. CDR3 DNA sequence: TGTGCCAGCAGTTTAGCTGACTCTGGGGCCAACGTCCTGACTTTC.

This clonotype turned up a few times. The chain links TRBV7-2 to TRBJ2-1; D possibly uses TRBD1 or TRBD2 (6 bases each). Looked up from germline, CDR1 is SGHTA and CDR2 is FQGNSA. V was trimmed by 5 bases and J by 0 bases, leaving 35 bases between them. The CDR3 length is 23 residues. The CDR3 coding sequence is TGTGCCAGCAGCACCCCGGGAGCGTTCCGGGGCAGGGGCCGGAAAAGCTCCTACAATGAGCAGTTCTTC. It specifies CASSTPGAFRGRGRKSSYNEQFF.

A remark on this clonotype: One base away lies a much larger clone, so this may be a sequencing read error. This sequence joins TRBV7-2 and TRBJ1-5, with no clear D. The V and J ends lost 4 bases and 6 bases respectively, with 7 bases between them. The CDR3 has 12 residues. From germline, CDR1 is SGHTA and CDR2 FQGNSA. CDR3 DNA sequence: TGTGCCAGCAGCTGGGCGGGTCAGCCCCAGCATTTT. It encodes CASSWAGQPQHF.

Here the CDR3 reads CASRPGPSTDTQYF. As DNA, the CDR3 is TGTGCCAGCAGGCCAGGGCCGAGCACAGATACGCAGTATTTT. The chain employs TRBV2 and TRBJ2-3, with D tentatively TRBD1 (5 bases). This CDR3 is 14 amino acids long. V lost 6 bases, J lost 0 bases, and 10 bases lay in between. The germline V gene has CDR1 SNHLY and CDR2 FYNNEI.

In its sample, this clonotype was seen a few times. The rearrangement joins TRBV9 to TRBJ1-2, with 7 bases lining up with TRBD1. Germline CDR1 and CDR2: SGDLS and YYNGEE. CDR3 length: 14 residues. With 3 bases clipped from V and 4 bases from J, the junction kept 6 bases outside the gene matches. CDR3 residues: CASSEGDSSYGYTF. Written as DNA, the CDR3 is TGTGCCAGCAGCGAGGGGGACAGCAGCTATGGCTACACCTTC.

This clonotype was detected a few times. The chain combines TRBV7-9 with TRBJ1-2; D remains unclear. CDR1 and CDR2 (germline): SEHNR, FQNEAQ (reference sequence). CDR3 length: 13 residues. Trimming shortened V by 10 bases and J by 0 bases, and 12 bases separated the two germline ends. CDR3 bases: TGTGCCACAAGACCAGATTCTAACTATGGCTACACCTTC. Translated: CATRPDSNYGYTF. The whole variable domain, remainder taken from reference TRBV7-9 and TRBJ1-2, is DTGVSQNPRHKITKRGQNVTFRCDPISEHNRLYWYRQTLGQGPEFLTYFQNEAQLEKSRLLSDRFSAERPKGSFSTLEIQRTEQGDSAMYLCATRPDSNYGYTFGSGTRLTVV.

This clonotype has more than one count but fewer than ten. The chain links TRBV27 to TRBJ1-2; TRBD1 might be the D (6 bases). This CDR3 has 14 amino acids. CDR1 is MNHEY, CDR2 SMNVEV, per germline (reference sequence). V lost 6 bases to trimming and J lost 2 bases, with 13 bases between them. CDR3 bases: TGTGCCAGCAGCTTACAGGGAAACAACTATGGCTACACCTTC. It specifies CASSLQGNNYGYTF.

V and J are TRBV12-3 or TRBV12-4 and TRBJ2-5; no definite D call. V was clipped by 6 bases and J by 0 bases, with 11 bases between them. The CDR3 contains 14 residues. The CDR3 DNA sequence: TGTGCCAGCAGCGCAGGACCTCACCAAGAGACCCAGTACTTC. Protein sequence: CASSAGPHQETQYF.

This clonotype was counted many times. The V call is TRBV7-8, the J call TRBJ2-7; D is ambiguous. Trimming left V 1 base short and J 7 bases short, with 11 bases between. The V gene's germline CDR1 is SGHVS and CDR2 FQNEAQ. CDR3 length: 13 amino acids. The CDR3 protein is CASSLGELREQYV. The CDR3 DNA is TGTGCCAGCAGCTTAGGGGAACTACGAGAGCAGTACGTC.

J is TRBJ1-2 and V is TRBV6-5; 8 nucleotides agree with TRBD1. Germline V gives CDR1 MNHEY, CDR2 SVGAGI. The CDR3 is 13 residues long. The V gene end was trimmed by 6 bases and the J gene end by 9 bases; junction bases not matched to a gene: 9. The CDR3, as DNA: TGTGCCAGCAGGACCGGGACAGGATTGCGCTACACCTTC. This encodes CASRTGTGLRYTF.

This clonotype was counted many times. The chain recombines TRBV5-1 with TRBJ2-7; tentatively, D is TRBD1 (7 bases). V was cut by 2 bases and J by 3 bases, with 15 bases left in between. CDR1 is SGHRS and CDR2 is YFSETQ in the germline V gene. CDR3 size: 15 residues. The CDR3 nucleotides are TGCGCCAGCAGCTTCGATCAGGGGGGAGGCTACGAGCAGTACTTC. It yields the protein CASSFDQGGGYEQYF.

This clonotype was counted many times. This chain uses TRBV6-5 with TRBJ2-5; 9 bases line up with TRBD1. CDR3 length: 15 amino acids. CDR1 and CDR2 (germline): MNHEY, SVGAGI. V trimming: 2 bases; J trimming: 5 bases; junction bases outside the gene matches: 6. CDR3 in DNA: TGTGCCAGCAGTTACCCGGGACAGGGTTCGGAGACCCAGTACTTC. It translates to CASSYPGQGSETQYF.

This clonotype has ten or more counts. V gene TRBV4-2 combines with J gene TRBJ2-3; 8 bases are a match to TRBD2. The CDR3 sequence is 15 residues long. The J segment lost 0 bases and the V segment lost 3 bases, leaving 2 bases of the junction unmatched. Per the germline V gene, CDR1 is LGHNA and CDR2 is YNFKEQ. The CDR3 sequence: CASSQKRGSTDTQYF. The CDR3 DNA follows: TGTGCCAGCAGCCAGAAGCGGGGGAGCACAGATACGCAGTATTTT.

This chain uses TRBV4-3 with TRBJ2-7; 8 bases agree with TRBD2. The CDR3 spans 15 residues. V lost 0 bases and J lost 8; bases outside the gene matches: 9. CDR1 is LGHNA, CDR2 YSLEER, per germline. CDR3 DNA sequence: TGCGCCAGCAGCCAAGATTCGGAGCGGGGGCCGAAGCAGTACGTC. Translation gives CASSQDSERGPKQYV.

This clonotype appeared many times. The chain combines TRBV25-1 with TRBJ2-7; D is perhaps TRBD2 (6 bases). This CDR3 is 15 amino acids long. Germline V gives CDR1 MGHDK, CDR2 SYGVNS. V shed 5 bases and J shed 0 bases, with 14 bases lying between them. The CDR3 DNA is TGTGCCAGCAGTTCTGCGGGACGGAGCTCCTACGAGCAGTACTTC. It specifies CASSSAGRSSYEQYF.

This clonotype was seen many times. The rearrangement joins TRBV7-2 to TRBJ2-1, with no clear D. The CDR3 extends over 13 amino acids. The V and J ends lost 2 bases and 13 bases respectively, with 15 bases between them. Germline CDR1 is SGHTA and CDR2 is FQGNSA. The DNA of the CDR3 is TGTGCCAGCAGCTTAAATGCGGCCAATTCCCAGTTCTTC. Its protein is CASSLNAANSQFF.

This clonotype has a handful of counts. V and J are TRBV6-2 or TRBV6-3 and TRBJ2-3, with 7 bases matching TRBD1. Germline trimming cut 2 bases from V and 2 bases from J; bases unmatched to any gene: 13. The germline CDR1 and CDR2 sequences are MNHEY and SVGEGT. The CDR3 is made up of 18 amino acids. CDR3 residues: CASSYRWTGRGITDTQYF. The CDR3 DNA reads as TGTGCCAGCAGTTACCGATGGACAGGTCGGGGAATCACAGATACGCAGTATTTT.

The chain uses TRBV7-2 and TRBJ2-7, with 13 bases fitting TRBD2. After removal of 6 bases from V and 2 bases from J, the junction contained 4 bases not matched to a gene. Germline V gene sequence: CDR1 SGHTA, CDR2 FQGNSA. This CDR3 comprises 15 residues. This chain's CDR3 is CASRFGLAGAYEQYF. For the CDR3, the DNA is TGTGCCAGCAGATTTGGACTAGCGGGGGCCTACGAGCAGTACTTC.